This TCR beta chain was retrieved from a study of blood T cell repertoires in COVID-19. In the study overall: Researchers got acute and convalescent COVID-19 samples from the United States, Italy and Spain. The cDNA or gDNA used as material had been derived from T cells, B-cell-depleted T cells, or PBMCs.

The CDR3 runs 19 residues. The trim removed 7 bases at V and 1 base at J, leaving 13 bases unmatched. Germline V gene lookup returns CDR1 MDHEN and CDR2 SYDVKM. Original processing notes: Reference gene primers were amplified, and this amplification served to estimate nucleated cell counts. Sequenced by immunoSEQ multiplex PCR; TCRdb stores in-frame clones only, minus some. Clonal size and the V and J genes are those of that table, whereas D and trimming came from the DNA. The data hold some 210,000 clones, with 84% observed a single time. This sequence was found in a woman between 70 and 85 years old with active or convalescent COVID-19. Sequencing input: peripheral blood. The genes are TRBV28 and TRBJ2-3; 14 nucleotides align to TRBD2. This CDR3 reads CASKGLGLAGVGGTDTQYF. In DNA form, the CDR3 reads TGTGCCAGCAAGGGGCTGGGACTAGCGGGAGTAGGGGGCACAGATACGCAGTATTTT.